This section outlines one T cell receptor (beta chain) sequence together with its context. Antigen: not known. This entry belongs to a study of T-cell reconstitution after alpha-beta-depleted transplantation in children. TCRbeta library preparation incorporated unique molecular identifiers. TCRdb reprocessed the PCR reads via MiXCR and lists one record per CDR3 protein. Among a few hundred thousand distinct CDR3 sequences listed, 27% were seen once. Overall study findings and caveats: Elevated TCRbeta diversity at day 60 was traced, in some patients, to surviving recipient T cells and thymic progenitors. Roughly two months post-transplant, alpha-beta T cells reportedly originated from several hundred graft clones that had expanded. A year post-transplant, T-cell counts and diversity derived mostly from newly produced T cells.

Material: PBMCs, obtained before TCRalphabeta/CD19-depleted stem cell transplant. This TCR was sampled from a boy in the first two years of life with Wiskott-Aldrich syndrome, due to receive a stem cell transplant.

CDR3 DNA: TGCAGTGCTAGTGGTGCCGACAAGGCTAATCAGCCCCAGCATTTT. This encodes CSASGADKANQPQHF. V and J are TRBV20-1 and TRBJ1-5; D gene unclear. The length of the CDR3 is 15 residues. Trimming left V 3 bases short and J 4 bases short, with 16 bases between. The germline V gene has CDR1 DFQATT and CDR2 SNEGSKA (reference sequence).